Each of the 5 T cell receptor beta chains below was sequenced from the same sample in a study of cytomegalovirus exposure and HLA in healthy donors. PCR amplification relied on 60 Vbeta primers (plus 13 Jbeta primers). Some clones are missing from TCRdb's copy, which holds only in-frame ones; the method was immunoSEQ multiplex PCR. The table records about 150,000 clones, 80% to 85% of them present only once. The sample taken for sequencing was PBMCs. These receptors were obtained from a young woman in good health and CMV-seronegative.

In its sample, this clone was seen once. The chain carries TRBV12-5 and TRBJ2-7; weak D call: TRBD1 (7 bases). CDR3 length: 15 residues. From germline, CDR1 is LGHNT and CDR2 FRNRAP. The germline V and J ends were trimmed by 4 bases and 3 bases, with 16 bases remaining between them. For the CDR3, the DNA is TGTGCTAGTGGTTCCAGGGGGTCGGAGGGCTACGAGCAGTACTTC. It translates to CASGSRGSEGYEQYF. Full variable domain (rest looked up from reference TRBV12-5 and TRBJ2-7): DARVTQTPRHKVTEMGQEVTMRCQPILGHNTVFWYRQTMMQGLELLAYFRNRAPLDDSGMPKDRFSAEMPDATLATLKIQPSEPRDSAVYFCASGSRGSEGYEQYFGPGTRLTVT.

The chain uses TRBV6-6 and TRBJ1-2, with TRBD1 identical over 10 bases. CDR3 length equals 16 residues. J lost 4 bases, V lost 5 bases, and 10 bases had no gene match. Germline V lookup: CDR1 MNHNY, CDR2 SVGAGI (reference sequence). The CDR3 DNA reads as TGTGCCAGCAGTCTCTCTGGGACAGGGGCGGTCTATGGCTACACCTTC. Its translation: CASSLSGTGAVYGYTF.

V and J are TRBV21-1 and TRBJ2-2; the table assigns TRBD2, which was not confirmed against the DNA. TRBV21-1 represents a pseudogene. The CDR3 consists of 16 residues. CDR3 protein: CASPGGEQESTGELFF. As DNA, the CDR3 is TGTGCCAGCCCGGGGGGCGAACAGGAGAGCACCGGGGAGCTGTTTTTT.

The chain carries TRBV19 and TRBJ1-5; 9 nucleotides agree with TRBD1. From germline, CDR1 is LNHDA and CDR2 SQIVND (reference sequence). CDR3 length: 15 residues. V was pared by 4 bases and J by 3 bases, with 4 bases of the junction left unmatched. For the CDR3, the DNA is TGTGCCAGTAGTACCCGGACAGGGGCCAATCAGCCCCAGCATTTT. The encoded protein is CASSTRTGANQPQHF.

This chain joins TRBV9 and TRBJ2-3; D unresolved. CDR1 and CDR2 from the germline V gene are SGDLS and YYNGEE. Trimming removed 0 bases from V and 0 bases from J, with 8 bases in between. This CDR3 has 15 residues. CDR3 sequence (DNA): TGTGCCAGCAGCGTAGGAGATTTAAGCACAGATACGCAGTATTTT. Its translation is CASSVGDLSTDTQYF.